The entry that follows covers one T cell receptor (beta chain) sequence. Its antigen is not identified. This sample is part of a study of molecular identifiers for immune sequencing clone quantification. Study overall: Split five ways in replicates, RNA from approximately 20,000 or 98,000 naive CD8 cells had four portions sequenced. Study-wide findings and caveats: Sharing of a barcode by identical TCR molecules could cause highly expanded clone sizes to be underestimated.

TCRdb used MiXCR to reprocess the PCR reads, holding one entry per CDR3 protein. Here the sample spans about half a million distinct CDR3 sequences, roughly a fifth being singletons. CDR1 is DFQATT, CDR2 SNEGSKA, per germline (reference sequence). The CDR3 spans 14 residues. The V and J ends lost 1 base and 0 bases respectively, with 8 bases between them. Sequenced input: naive CD8+ T cells from blood, with Jurkat cell RNA spiked in. Subset given: FACS-sorted CD8+CD4-CCR7+CD45RA+ naive T cells. The sequence was collected from a human donor in good health. Some libraries in this study had Jurkat cell RNA spiked in. This chain links TRBV20-1 with TRBJ2-3; D unclear. The CDR3 region has the DNA TGCAGTGCTAGAGGCCTGCGAAGCACAGATACGCAGTATTTT. Encoded protein: CSARGLRSTDTQYF.